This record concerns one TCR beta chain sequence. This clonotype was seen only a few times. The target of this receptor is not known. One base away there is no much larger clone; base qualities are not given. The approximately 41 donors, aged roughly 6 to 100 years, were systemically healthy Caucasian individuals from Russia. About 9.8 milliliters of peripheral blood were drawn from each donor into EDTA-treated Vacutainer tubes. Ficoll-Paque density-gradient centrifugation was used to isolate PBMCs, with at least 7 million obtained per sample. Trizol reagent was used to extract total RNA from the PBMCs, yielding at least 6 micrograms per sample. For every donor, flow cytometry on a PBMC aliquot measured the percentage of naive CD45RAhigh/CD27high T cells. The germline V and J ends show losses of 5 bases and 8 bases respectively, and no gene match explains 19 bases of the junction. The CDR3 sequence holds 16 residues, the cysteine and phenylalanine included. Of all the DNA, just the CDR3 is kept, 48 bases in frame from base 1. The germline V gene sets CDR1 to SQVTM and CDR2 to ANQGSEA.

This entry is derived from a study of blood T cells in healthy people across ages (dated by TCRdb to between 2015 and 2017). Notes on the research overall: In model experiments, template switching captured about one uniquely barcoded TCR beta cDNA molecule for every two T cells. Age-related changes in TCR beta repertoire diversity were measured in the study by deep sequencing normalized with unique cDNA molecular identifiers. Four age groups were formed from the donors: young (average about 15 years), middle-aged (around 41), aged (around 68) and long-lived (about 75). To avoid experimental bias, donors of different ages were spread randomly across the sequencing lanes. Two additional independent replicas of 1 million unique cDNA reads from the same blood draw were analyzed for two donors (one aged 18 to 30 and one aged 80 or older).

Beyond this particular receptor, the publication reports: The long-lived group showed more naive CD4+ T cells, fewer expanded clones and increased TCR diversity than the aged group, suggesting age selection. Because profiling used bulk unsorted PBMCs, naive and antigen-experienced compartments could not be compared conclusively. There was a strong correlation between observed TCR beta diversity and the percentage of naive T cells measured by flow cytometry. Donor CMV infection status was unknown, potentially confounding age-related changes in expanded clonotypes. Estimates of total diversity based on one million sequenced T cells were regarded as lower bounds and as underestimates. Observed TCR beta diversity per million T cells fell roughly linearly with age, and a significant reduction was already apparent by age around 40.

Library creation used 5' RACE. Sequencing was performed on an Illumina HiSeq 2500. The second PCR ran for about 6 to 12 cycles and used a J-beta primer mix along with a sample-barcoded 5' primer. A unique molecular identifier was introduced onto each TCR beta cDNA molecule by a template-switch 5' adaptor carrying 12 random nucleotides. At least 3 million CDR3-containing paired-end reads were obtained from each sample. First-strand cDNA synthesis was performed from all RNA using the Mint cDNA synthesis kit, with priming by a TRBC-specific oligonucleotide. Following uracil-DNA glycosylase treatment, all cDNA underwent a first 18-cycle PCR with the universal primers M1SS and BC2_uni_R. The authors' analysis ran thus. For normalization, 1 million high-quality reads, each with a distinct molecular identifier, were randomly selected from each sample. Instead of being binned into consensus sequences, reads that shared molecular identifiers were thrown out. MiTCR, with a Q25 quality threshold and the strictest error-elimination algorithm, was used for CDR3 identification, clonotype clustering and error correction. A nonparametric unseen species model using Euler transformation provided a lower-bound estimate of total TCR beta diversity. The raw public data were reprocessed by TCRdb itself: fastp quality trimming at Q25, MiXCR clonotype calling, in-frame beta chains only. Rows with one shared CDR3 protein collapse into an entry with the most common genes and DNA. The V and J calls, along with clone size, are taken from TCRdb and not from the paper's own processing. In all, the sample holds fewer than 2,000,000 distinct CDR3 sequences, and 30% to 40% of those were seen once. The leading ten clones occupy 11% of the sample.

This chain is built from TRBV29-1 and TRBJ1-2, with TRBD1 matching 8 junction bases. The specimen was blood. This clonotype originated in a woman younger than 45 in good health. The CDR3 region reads CSVLRPMAAGGEGYTF. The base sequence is TGCAGCGTTCTGAGGCCCATGGCGGCAGGGGGCGAGGGCTACACCTTC.